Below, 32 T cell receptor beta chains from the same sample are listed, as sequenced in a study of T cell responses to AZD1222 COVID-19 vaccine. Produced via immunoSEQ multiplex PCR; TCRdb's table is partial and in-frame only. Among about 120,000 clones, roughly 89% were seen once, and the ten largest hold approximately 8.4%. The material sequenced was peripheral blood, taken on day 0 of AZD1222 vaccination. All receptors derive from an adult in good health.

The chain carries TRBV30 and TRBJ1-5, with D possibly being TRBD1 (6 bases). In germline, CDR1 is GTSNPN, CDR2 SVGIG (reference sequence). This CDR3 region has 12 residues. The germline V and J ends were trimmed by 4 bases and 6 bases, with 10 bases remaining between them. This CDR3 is CAWNRDGQPQHF. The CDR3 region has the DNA TGTGCCTGGAACAGGGACGGTCAGCCCCAGCATTTT.

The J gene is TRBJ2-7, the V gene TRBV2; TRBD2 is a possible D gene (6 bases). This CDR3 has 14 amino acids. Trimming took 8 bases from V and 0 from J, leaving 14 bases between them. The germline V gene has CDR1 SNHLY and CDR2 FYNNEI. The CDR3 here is CASCTSQSSYEQYF. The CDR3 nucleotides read TGTGCCAGCTGTACTAGCCAGAGCTCCTACGAGCAGTACTTC.

The CDR3 DNA follows: TGCAGTGCCCCGGCCACAGATACGCAGTATTTT. As protein: CSAPATDTQYF. The chain links TRBV20-1 to TRBJ2-3; D uncertain. Germline V gives CDR1 DFQATT, CDR2 SNEGSKA (reference sequence). The CDR3 runs 11 residues. Trimming took off 6 bases at V and 2 bases at J, with 6 bases between the two ends.

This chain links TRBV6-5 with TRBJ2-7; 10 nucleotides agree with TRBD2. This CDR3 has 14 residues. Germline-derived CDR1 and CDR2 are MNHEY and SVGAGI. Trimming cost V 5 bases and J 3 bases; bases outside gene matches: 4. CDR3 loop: CASSLSGGNYEQYF. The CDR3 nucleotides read TGTGCCAGCAGTCTTAGCGGGGGGAACTACGAGCAGTACTTC.

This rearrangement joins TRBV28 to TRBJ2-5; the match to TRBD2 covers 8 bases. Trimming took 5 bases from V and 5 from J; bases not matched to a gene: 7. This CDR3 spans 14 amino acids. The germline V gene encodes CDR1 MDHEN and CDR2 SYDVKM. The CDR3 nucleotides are TGTGCCAGCAGTATGGGACTAGAGGTCGAGACCCAGTACTTC. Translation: CASSMGLEVETQYF.

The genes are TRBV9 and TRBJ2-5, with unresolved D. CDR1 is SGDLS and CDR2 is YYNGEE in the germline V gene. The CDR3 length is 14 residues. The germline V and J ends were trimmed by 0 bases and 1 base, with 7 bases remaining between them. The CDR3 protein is CASSVGSFQETQYF. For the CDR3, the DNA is TGTGCCAGCAGCGTAGGCTCGTTCCAAGAGACCCAGTACTTC.

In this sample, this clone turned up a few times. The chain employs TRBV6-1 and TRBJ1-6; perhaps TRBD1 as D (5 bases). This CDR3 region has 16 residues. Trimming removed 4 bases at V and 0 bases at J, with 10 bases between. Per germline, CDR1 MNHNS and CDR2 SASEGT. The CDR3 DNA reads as TGTGCCAGCAGTGGGGGGGGTAGCTCCTATAATTCACCCCTCCACTTT. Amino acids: CASSGGGSSYNSPLHF.

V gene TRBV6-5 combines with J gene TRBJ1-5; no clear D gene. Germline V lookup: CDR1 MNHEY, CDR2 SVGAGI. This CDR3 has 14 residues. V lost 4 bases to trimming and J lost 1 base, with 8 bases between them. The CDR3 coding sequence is TGTGCCAGCAGTTCTCGAGCAAGCAATCAGCCCCAGCATTTT. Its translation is CASSSRASNQPQHF.

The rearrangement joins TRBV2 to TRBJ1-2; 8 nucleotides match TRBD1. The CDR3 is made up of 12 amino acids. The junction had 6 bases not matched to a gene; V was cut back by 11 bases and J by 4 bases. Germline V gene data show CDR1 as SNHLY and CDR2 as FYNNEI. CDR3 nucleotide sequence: TGTGCCGAAAGTACAGGGGGCTATGGCTACACCTTC. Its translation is CAESTGGYGYTF.

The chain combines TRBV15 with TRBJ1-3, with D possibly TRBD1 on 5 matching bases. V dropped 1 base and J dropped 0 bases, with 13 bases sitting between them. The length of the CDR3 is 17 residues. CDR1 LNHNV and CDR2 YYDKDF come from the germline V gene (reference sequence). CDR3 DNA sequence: TGTGCCACCAGCAGAGTTGGACAAGTGCTCTCTGGAAACACCATATATTTT. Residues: CATSRVGQVLSGNTIYF.

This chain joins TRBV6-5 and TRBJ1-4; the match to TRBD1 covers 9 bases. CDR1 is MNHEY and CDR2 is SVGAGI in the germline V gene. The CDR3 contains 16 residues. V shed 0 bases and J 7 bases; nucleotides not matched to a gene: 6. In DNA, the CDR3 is TGTGCCAGCAGTTACTCTTTGGTGGGACAGGGTGAAAAACTGTTTTTT. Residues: CASSYSLVGQGEKLFF.

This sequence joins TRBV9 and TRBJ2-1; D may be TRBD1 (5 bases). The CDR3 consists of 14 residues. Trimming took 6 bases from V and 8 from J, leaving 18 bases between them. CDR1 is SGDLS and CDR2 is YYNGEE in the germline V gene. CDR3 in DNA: TGTGCCAGCACGAAAACGGCAGGGTACGATGAGCAGTTCTTC. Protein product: CASTKTAGYDEQFF.

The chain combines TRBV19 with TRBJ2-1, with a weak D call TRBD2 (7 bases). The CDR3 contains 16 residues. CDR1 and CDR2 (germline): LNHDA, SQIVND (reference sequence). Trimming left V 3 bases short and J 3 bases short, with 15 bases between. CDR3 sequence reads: CASSMNGGPLYNEQFF. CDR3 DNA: TGTGCCAGTAGTATGAACGGGGGGCCACTCTACAATGAGCAGTTCTTC.

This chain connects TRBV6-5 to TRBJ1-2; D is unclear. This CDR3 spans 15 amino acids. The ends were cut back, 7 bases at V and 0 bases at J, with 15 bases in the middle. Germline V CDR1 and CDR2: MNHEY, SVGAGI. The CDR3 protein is CASIPFLGSNYGYTF. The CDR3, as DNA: TGTGCCAGCATACCCTTTCTGGGGTCTAACTATGGCTACACCTTC.

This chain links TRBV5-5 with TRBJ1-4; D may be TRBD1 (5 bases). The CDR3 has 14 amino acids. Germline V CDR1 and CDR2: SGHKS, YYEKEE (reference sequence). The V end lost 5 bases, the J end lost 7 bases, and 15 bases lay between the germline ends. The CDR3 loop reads CASRPGPETEKLFF. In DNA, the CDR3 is TGTGCCAGCAGACCGGGACCCGAAACTGAAAAACTGTTTTTT.

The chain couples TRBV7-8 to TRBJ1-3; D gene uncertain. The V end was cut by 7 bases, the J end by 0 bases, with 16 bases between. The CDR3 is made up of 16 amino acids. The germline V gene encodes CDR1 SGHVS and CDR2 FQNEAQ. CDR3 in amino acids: CASTVPGSSSGNTIYF. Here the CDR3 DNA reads TGTGCCAGCACCGTCCCGGGATCCAGCTCTGGAAACACCATATATTTT.

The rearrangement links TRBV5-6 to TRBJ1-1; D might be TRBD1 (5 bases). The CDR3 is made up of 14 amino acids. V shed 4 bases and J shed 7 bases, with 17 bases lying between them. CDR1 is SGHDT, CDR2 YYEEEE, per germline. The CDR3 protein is CASSPGRLRGEAFF. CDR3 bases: TGTGCCAGCAGCCCGGGACGGCTGAGGGGTGAAGCTTTCTTT.

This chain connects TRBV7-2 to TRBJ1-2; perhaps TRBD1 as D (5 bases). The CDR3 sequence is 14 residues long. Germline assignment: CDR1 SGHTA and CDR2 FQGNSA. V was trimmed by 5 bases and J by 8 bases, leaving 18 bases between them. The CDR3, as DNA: TGTGCCAGCAGCCATAGGTCTTTGGGGACGGGCTACACCTTC. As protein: CASSHRSLGTGYTF.

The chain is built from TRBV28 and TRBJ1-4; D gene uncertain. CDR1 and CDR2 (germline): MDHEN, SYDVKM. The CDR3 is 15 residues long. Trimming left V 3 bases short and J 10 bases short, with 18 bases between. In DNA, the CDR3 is TGTGCCAGCAGTTTTGGCACCCCTATCGACGGAAAACTGTTTTTT. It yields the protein CASSFGTPIDGKLFF. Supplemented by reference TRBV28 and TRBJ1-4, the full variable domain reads DVKVTQSSRYLVKRTGEKVFLECVQDMDHENMFWYRQDPGLGLRLIYFSYDVKMKEKGDIPEGYSVSREKKERFSLILESASTNQTSMYLCASSFGTPIDGKLFFGSGTQLSVL.

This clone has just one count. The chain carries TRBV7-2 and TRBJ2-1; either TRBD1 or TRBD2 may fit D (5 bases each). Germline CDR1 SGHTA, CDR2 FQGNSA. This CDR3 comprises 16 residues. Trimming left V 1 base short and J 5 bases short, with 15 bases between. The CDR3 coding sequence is TGTGCCAGCAGCTTAGAGGGGACCCTAAGCAACAATGAGCAGTTCTTC. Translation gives CASSLEGTLSNNEQFF.

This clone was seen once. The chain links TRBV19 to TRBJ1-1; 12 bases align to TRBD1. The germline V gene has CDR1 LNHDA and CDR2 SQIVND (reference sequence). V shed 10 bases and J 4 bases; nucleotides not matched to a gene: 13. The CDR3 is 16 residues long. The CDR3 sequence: CATQPRDRGRITEAFF. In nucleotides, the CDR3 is TGTGCCACTCAGCCCCGGGACAGGGGGCGCATCACTGAAGCTTTCTTT. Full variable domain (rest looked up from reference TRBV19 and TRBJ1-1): DGGITQSPKYLFRKEGQNVTLSCEQNLNHDAMYWYRQDPGQGLRLIYYSQIVNDFQKGDIAEGYSVSREKKESFPLTVTSAQKNPTAFYLCATQPRDRGRITEAFFGQGTRLTVV.

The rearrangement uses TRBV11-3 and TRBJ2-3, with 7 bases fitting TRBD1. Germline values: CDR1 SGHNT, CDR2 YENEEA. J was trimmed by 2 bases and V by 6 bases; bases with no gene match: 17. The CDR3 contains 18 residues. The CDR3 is CASSYTDRFDGTTDTQYF. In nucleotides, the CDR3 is TGTGCCAGCAGTTACACGGACAGGTTTGATGGGACCACAGATACGCAGTATTTT.

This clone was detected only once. CDR3 region: CASSPSGGGSEQFF. The CDR3 nucleotides are TGTGCCAGCTCACCATCTGGGGGCGGGAGTGAGCAGTTCTTC. This rearrangement joins TRBV18 to TRBJ2-1, with a weak D call TRBD2 (7 bases). This CDR3 region has 14 residues. The V gene lost 2 bases and the J gene lost 9 bases, with 14 bases spanning the gap. CDR1 is KGHSH and CDR2 is LQKENI in the germline V gene.

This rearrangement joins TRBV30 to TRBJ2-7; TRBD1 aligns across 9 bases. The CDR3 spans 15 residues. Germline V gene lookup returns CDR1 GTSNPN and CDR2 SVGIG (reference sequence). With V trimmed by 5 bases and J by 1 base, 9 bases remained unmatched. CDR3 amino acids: CAWDLGQGNSYEQYF. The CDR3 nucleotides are TGTGCCTGGGACCTCGGACAGGGGAATTCCTACGAGCAGTACTTC.

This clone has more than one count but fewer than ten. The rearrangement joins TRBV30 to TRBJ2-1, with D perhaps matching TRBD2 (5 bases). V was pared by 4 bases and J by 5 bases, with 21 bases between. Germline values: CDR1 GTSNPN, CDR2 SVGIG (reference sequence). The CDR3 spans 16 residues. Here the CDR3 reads CAWTLPGYKGNNEQFF. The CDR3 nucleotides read TGTGCCTGGACCTTACCGGGATACAAAGGGAACAATGAGCAGTTCTTC.

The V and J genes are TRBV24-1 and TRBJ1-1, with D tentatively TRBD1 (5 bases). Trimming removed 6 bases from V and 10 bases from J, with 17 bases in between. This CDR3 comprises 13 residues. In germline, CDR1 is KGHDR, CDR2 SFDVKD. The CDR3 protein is CATSPSGDAPAFF. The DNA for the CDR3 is TGTGCCACCAGTCCCTCGGGGGACGCTCCAGCTTTCTTT.

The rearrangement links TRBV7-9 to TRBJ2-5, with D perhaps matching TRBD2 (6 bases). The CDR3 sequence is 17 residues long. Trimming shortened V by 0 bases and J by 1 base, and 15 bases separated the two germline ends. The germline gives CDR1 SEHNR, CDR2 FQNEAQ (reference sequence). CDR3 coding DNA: TGTGCCAGCAGCTTAGCGCTGGACTACTCAAGCCAAGAGACCCAGTACTTC. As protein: CASSLALDYSSQETQYF. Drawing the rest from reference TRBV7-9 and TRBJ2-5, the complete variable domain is DTGVSQNPRHKITKRGQNVTFRCDPISEHNRLYWYRQTLGQGPEFLTYFQNEAQLEKSRLLSDRFSAERPKGSFSTLEIQRTEQGDSAMYLCASSLALDYSSQETQYFGPGTRLLVL.

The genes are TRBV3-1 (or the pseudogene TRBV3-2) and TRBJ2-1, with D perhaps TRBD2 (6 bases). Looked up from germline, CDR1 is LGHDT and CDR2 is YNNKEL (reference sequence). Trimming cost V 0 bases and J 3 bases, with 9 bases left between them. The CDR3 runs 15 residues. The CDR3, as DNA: TGTGCCAGCAGCCAAGAGGGGCGGGGCTACAATGAGCAGTTCTTC. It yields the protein CASSQEGRGYNEQFF.

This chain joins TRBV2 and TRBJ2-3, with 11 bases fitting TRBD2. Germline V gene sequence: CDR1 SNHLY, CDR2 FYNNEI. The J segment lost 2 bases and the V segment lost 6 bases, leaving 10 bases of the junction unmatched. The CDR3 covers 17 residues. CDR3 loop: CASRAIPSGGFTDTQYF. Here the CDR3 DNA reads TGTGCCAGCAGAGCTATTCCTAGCGGGGGGTTCACAGATACGCAGTATTTT.

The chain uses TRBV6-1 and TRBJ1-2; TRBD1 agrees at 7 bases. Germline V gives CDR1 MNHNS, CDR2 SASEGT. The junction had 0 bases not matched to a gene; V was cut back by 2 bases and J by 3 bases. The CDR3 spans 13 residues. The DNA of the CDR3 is TGTGCCAGCAGTGAACAGGGGGACTATGGCTACACCTTC. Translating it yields CASSEQGDYGYTF.

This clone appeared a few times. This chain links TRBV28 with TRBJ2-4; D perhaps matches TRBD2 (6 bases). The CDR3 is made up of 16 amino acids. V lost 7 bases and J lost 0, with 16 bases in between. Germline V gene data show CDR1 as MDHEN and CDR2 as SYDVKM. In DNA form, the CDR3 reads TGTGCCAGCAATGGCAGGAGGGGTAGAGCCAAAAACATTCAGTACTTC. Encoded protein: CASNGRRGRAKNIQYF. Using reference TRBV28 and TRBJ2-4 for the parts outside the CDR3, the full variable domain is DVKVTQSSRYLVKRTGEKVFLECVQDMDHENMFWYRQDPGLGLRLIYFSYDVKMKEKGDIPEGYSVSREKKERFSLILESASTNQTSMYLCASNGRRGRAKNIQYFGAGTRLSVL.

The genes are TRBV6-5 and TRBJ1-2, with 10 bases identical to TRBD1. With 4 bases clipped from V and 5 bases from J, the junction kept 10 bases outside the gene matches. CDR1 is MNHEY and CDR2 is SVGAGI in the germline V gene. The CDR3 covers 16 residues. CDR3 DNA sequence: TGTGCCAGCAGTTCCCGGGGGACAGGGGAGCCGTATGGCTACACCTTC. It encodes CASSSRGTGEPYGYTF.